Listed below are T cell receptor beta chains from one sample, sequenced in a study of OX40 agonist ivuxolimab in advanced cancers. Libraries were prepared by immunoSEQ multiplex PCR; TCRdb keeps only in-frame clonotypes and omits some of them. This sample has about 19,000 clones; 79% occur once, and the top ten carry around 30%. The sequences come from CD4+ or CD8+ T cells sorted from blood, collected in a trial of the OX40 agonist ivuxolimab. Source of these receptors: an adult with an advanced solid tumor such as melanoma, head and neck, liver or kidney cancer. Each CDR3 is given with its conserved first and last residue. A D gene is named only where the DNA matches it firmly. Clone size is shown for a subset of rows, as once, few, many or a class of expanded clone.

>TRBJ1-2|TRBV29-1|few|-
CSVEASASGGYTF
TGCAGCGTTGAAGCATCCGCCTCGGGGGGCTACACCTTC
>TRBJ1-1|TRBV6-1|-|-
CASTLNTEAFF
TGTGCCAGCACACTGAACACTGAAGCTTTCTTT
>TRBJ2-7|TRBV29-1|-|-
CSVEFDNTLPVF
TGCAGCGTTGAATTTGACAACACACTTCCCGTCTTC
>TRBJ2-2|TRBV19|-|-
CATMTPWGTGELFF
TGTGCCACCATGACCCCATGGGGCACCGGGGAGCTGTTTTTT
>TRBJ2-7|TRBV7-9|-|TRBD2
CASSFLAGDYEQYF
TGTGCCAGCAGCTTCCTAGCGGGGGACTACGAGCAGTACTTC
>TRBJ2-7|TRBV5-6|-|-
CASSSGGYEQYF
TGTGCCAGCAGCTCAGGAGGCTACGAGCAGTACTTC
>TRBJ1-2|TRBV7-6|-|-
CASSLAPGELRHGYTF
TGTGCCAGCAGCTTAGCGCCTGGGGAGTTAAGACATGGCTACACCTTC
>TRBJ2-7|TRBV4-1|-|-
CASSHVGLGYEQYF
TGCGCCAGCAGCCACGTCGGACTCGGGTACGAGCAGTACTTC
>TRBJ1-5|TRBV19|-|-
CASRNLRTVNQPQHF
TGTGCCAGTAGGAATCTAAGGACAGTCAATCAGCCCCAGCATTTT
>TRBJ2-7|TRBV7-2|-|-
CASSSELGNEQYF
TGTGCCAGCAGTTCTGAGCTAGGGAACGAGCAGTACTTC
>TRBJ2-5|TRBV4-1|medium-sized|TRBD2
CASSLAGGGQETQYF
TGCGCCAGCAGCTTAGCGGGGGGGGGCCAAGAGACCCAGTACTTC
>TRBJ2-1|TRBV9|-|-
CASSVEGLSYNEQFF
TGTGCCAGCAGCGTAGAAGGACTGTCCTACAATGAGCAGTTCTTC
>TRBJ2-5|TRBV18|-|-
CASSPPRAGTQYF
TGTGCCAGCTCACCACCACGCGCTGGGACCCAGTACTTC
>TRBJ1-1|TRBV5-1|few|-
CASSGGRILNTEAFF
TGCGCCAGCAGCGGAGGGAGGATATTGAACACTGAAGCTTTCTTT
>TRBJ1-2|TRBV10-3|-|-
CAISDEVLEFGYTF
TGTGCCATCAGTGATGAAGTGCTGGAGTTTGGCTACACCTTC
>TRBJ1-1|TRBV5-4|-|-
CASSWGGTEAFF
TGTGCCAGCAGCTGGGGCGGCACTGAAGCTTTCTTT
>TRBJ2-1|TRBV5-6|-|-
CASSLAHVAGLAYNEQFF
TGTGCCAGCAGCTTGGCCCATGTGGCAGGGCTCGCCTACAATGAGCAGTTCTTC
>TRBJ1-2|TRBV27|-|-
CASSSLGGYGYTF
TGTGCCAGCAGTTCCCTGGGTGGCTATGGCTACACCTTC
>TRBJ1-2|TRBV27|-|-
CASSLSTSVRDGYTF
TGTGCCAGCAGTTTATCGACTTCCGTCCGGGATGGCTACACCTTC
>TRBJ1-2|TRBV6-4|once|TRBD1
CASSDGTGGLSGYTF
TGTGCCAGCAGTGACGGGACAGGAGGTCTATCTGGCTACACCTTC
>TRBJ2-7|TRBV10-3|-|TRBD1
CAISDRDRAEYEQYF
TGTGCCATCAGCGACCGGGACAGGGCTGAGTACGAGCAGTACTTC
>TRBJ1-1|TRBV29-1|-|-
CSVFDLSGNTEAFF
TGCAGCGTGTTTGATCTGTCAGGGAACACTGAAGCTTTCTTT
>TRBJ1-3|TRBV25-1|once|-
CASSPRAFSGNTIYF
TGTGCCAGCAGTCCCCGGGCCTTCTCTGGAAACACCATATATTTT
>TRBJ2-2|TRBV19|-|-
CASSIGGEGELFF
TGTGCCAGTAGTATAGGGGGGGAAGGGGAGCTGTTTTTT
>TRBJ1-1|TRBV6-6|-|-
CASSYGQSEAFF
TGTGCCAGCAGTTACGGACAGTCAGAAGCTTTCTTT
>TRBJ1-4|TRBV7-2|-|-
CASSLARSGAANEKLFF
TGTGCCAGCAGCCTCGCTCGCTCGGGGGCAGCTAATGAAAAACTGTTTTTT
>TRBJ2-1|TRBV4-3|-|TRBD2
CASSRAGGNYNEQFF
TGCGCCAGCAGCCGGGCGGGGGGCAACTACAATGAGCAGTTCTTC
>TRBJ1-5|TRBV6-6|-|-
CASRVFGGNQPQHF
TGTGCCAGCAGAGTATTCGGGGGCAATCAGCCCCAGCATTTT
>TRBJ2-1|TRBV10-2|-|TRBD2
CASSTSGGYNEQFF
TGCGCCAGCAGTACTAGCGGGGGTTACAATGAGCAGTTCTTC
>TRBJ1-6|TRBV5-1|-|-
CASSWEGGTRSPLHF
TGCGCCAGCAGCTGGGAAGGGGGGACTCGATCACCCCTCCACTTT
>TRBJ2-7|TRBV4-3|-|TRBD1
CASSSDRAYEQYF
TGCGCCAGCAGCAGTGACAGGGCCTACGAGCAGTACTTC
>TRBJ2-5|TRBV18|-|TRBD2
CASSPGGLGSAGGETQYF
TGTGCCAGCTCACCTGGAGGGTTGGGGAGCGCGGGGGGAGAGACCCAGTACTTC
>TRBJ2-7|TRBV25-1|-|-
CASTASSYEQYF
TGTGCCAGCACTGCCAGTTCCTACGAGCAGTACTTC
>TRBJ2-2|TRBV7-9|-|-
CASSPDSPAGELFF
TGTGCCAGCAGCCCTGACAGCCCGGCCGGGGAGCTGTTTTTT
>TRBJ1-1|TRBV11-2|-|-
CASSPSGTEYTEAFF
TGTGCCAGCAGCCCATCCGGGACGGAGTACACTGAAGCTTTCTTT
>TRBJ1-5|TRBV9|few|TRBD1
CASSVGQSNQPQHF
TGTGCCAGCAGCGTGGGACAGAGCAATCAGCCCCAGCATTTT
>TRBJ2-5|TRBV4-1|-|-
CASSQVWGLETQYF
TGCGCCAGCAGCCAAGTTTGGGGACTAGAGACCCAGTACTTC
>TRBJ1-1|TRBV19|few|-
CASSIGPSNTEAFF
TGTGCCAGTAGTATAGGACCCTCGAACACTGAAGCTTTCTTT
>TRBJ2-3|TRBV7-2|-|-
CASSFRVWDTQYF
TGTGCCAGCAGCTTCAGGGTTTGGGATACGCAGTATTTT
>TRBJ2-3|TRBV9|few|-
CASSGGGGANTDTQYF
TGTGCCAGCAGCGGGGGTGGCGGGGCCAACACAGATACGCAGTATTTT
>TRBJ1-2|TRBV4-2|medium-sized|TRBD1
CASSQVQGMTLGGYTF
TGTGCCAGCAGCCAAGTACAGGGGATGACCTTGGGAGGCTACACCTTC
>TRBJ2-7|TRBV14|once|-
CASSHVLNRETEDYEQYF
TGTGCCAGCAGTCATGTTTTGAATAGGGAGACAGAGGACTACGAGCAGTACTTC
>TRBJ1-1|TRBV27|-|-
CASSFLNPNTEAFF
TGTGCCAGCAGTTTTCTCAACCCGAACACTGAAGCTTTCTTT
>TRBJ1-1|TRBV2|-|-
CASQGSTEAFF
TGTGCCAGCCAGGGGAGCACTGAAGCTTTCTTT
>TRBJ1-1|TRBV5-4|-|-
CASSTPNLESATANEAFF
TGTGCCAGCAGCACCCCCAACTTGGAGTCAGCAACCGCAAATGAAGCTTTCTTT
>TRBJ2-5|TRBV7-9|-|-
CASTPRAVSIQETQYF
TGTGCCAGCACCCCCAGGGCGGTCAGTATACAAGAGACCCAGTACTTC
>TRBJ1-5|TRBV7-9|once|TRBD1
CASSSGTGLKPQHF
TGTGCCAGCAGCTCAGGGACAGGGCTGAAGCCCCAGCATTTT
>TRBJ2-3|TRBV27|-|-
CASSRSTDTQYF
TGTGCCAGCAGTCGAAGCACAGATACGCAGTATTTT
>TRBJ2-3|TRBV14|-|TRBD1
CASSQYRGVTDTQYF
TGTGCCAGCAGCCAGTACAGGGGCGTAACAGATACGCAGTATTTT
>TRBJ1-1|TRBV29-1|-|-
CSVSLGGNTEAFF
TGCAGCGTCTCTCTCGGGGGGAACACTGAAGCTTTCTTT
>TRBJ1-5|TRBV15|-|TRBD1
CATSWDKDRNQPQHF
TGTGCCACCAGCTGGGATAAGGACAGGAATCAGCCCCAGCATTTT
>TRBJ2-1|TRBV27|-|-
CASSLTGRAGYEQFF
TGTGCCAGCAGTCTAACCGGACGGGCCGGGTATGAGCAGTTCTTC
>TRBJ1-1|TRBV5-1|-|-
CASSFRGFAEAFF
TGCGCCAGCAGCTTCAGGGGATTCGCTGAAGCTTTCTTT
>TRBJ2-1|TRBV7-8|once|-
CASRLVANEQFF
TGTGCCAGCAGACTTGTCGCCAATGAGCAGTTCTTC
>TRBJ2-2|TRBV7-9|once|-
CASSLKGAGELFF
TGTGCCAGCAGCTTAAAGGGGGCCGGGGAGCTGTTTTTT
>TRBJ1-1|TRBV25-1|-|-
CASSESPRQYGEAFF
TGTGCCAGCAGTGAATCTCCCCGACAGTACGGAGAGGCTTTCTTT
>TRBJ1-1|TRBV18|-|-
CASSPKKGNTEAFF
TGTGCCAGCTCACCAAAAAAAGGAAACACTGAAGCTTTCTTT
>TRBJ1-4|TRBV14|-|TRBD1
CASSQGEQGLEEKLFF
TGTGCCAGCAGCCAAGGAGAACAGGGGCTCGAGGAAAAACTGTTTTTT
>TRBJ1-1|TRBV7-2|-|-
CASSPPLPRGTEAFF
TGTGCCAGCAGTCCCCCCCTACCCCGGGGCACTGAAGCTTTCTTT